The source of this TCR beta chain is a study of response to subunit inactivated influenza vaccine. Overall study findings and caveats: Authors suggested each seasonal flu vaccination may recruit only limited numbers of new T cells.

CDR1 and CDR2 from the germline V gene are SNHLY and FYNNEI. CDR3 length: 10 residues. V lost 8 bases, J lost 6 bases, and 5 bases lay in between. The table lists this clonotype with many counts. Its antigen is currently unknown. Each CDR3 protein is one row after TCRdb ran MiXCR on the RT-PCR reads. The sample lists 500,000 to 600,000 distinct CDR3 sequences, 7.6% occurring once. Sequencing was performed on PBMCs from blood, taken 23 to 25 months after vaccination. The rearrangement joins TRBV2 to TRBJ2-1; D remains unclear. This TCR came from a man aged 45 to 70 who received an inactivated influenza vaccine. The CDR3 region is CASGVNEQFF. CDR3 DNA sequence: TGTGCCAGCGGCGTCAATGAGCAGTTCTTC.